The text below deals with one T cell receptor beta chain. Its target is unknown. These data originate in a study of cytomegalovirus exposure and HLA in healthy donors. Broader study findings: Relative to equally common others, HLA-associated TCR beta chains showed greater clonal expansion in a later analysis.

V gave up 2 bases and J gave up 4 bases; unmatched junction bases: 6. Germline CDR1 ENHRY, CDR2 SYGVKD. The CDR3 has 15 residues. The PCR contained 60 Vbeta and 13 Jbeta primers. The table came from immunoSEQ multiplex PCR; TCRdb's copy has only in-frame clones and leaves some out. Of 100,000 to 150,000 clones in the sample, approximately 77% were seen once. The TCR sequence derives from a woman aged 40 to 50 in good health and CMV-seronegative. Material: PBMCs. The chain is built from TRBV10-3 and TRBJ1-2; 8 nucleotides line up with TRBD1. The CDR3 DNA reads as TGTGCCATCAGTGAGGGACAGGGCCCCTCCTATGGCTACACCTTC. Amino acids: CAISEGQGPSYGYTF.